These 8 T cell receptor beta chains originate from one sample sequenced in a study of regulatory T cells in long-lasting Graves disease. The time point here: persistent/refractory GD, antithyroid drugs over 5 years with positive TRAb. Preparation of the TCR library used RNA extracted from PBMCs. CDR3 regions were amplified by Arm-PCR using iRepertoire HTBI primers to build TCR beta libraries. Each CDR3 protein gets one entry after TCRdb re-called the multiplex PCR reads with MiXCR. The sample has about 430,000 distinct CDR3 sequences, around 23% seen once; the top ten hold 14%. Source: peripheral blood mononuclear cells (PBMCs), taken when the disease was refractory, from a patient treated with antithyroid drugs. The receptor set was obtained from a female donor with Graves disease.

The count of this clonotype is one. As DNA, the CDR3 is TGTGCCAGTAGTATCGGGCGGCTACTCCAAGAGACCCAGTACTTC. Translation: CASSIGRLLQETQYF. The chain has TRBV19 and TRBJ2-5; the D is unclear. Germline lookup yields CDR1 LNHDA and CDR2 SQIVND (reference sequence). CDR3 length equals 15 residues. Trimming left V 3 bases short and J 1 base short, with 12 bases between.

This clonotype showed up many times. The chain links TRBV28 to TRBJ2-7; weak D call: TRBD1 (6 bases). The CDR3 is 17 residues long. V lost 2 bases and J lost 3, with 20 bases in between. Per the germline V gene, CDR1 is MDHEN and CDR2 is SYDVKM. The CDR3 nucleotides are TGTGCCAGCAGTTTAAGTACCGGGACAACGAGCATCTACGAGCAGTACTTC. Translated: CASSLSTGTTSIYEQYF.

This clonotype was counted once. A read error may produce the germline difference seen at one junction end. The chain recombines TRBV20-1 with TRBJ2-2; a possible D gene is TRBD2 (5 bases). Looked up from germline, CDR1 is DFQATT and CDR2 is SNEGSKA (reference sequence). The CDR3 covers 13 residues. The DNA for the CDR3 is TGCAGTGCTAAGTCTGGGAACACCGGGGAGCTGGTTTTT. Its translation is CSAKSGNTGELVF.

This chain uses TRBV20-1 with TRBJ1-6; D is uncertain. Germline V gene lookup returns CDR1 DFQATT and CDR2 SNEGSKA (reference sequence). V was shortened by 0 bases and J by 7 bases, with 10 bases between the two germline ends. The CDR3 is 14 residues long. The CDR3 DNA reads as TGCAGTGCTAGAGAAGGGTCGGCAAATTCACCCCTCCACTTT. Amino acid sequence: CSAREGSANSPLHF.

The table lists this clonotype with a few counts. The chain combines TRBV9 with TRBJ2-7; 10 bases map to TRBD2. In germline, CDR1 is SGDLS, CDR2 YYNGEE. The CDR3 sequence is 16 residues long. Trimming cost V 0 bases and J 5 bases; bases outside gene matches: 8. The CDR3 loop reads CASSVDYLAGVNEQYF. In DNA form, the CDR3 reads TGTGCCAGCAGCGTAGACTACCTAGCGGGAGTTAACGAGCAGTACTTC.

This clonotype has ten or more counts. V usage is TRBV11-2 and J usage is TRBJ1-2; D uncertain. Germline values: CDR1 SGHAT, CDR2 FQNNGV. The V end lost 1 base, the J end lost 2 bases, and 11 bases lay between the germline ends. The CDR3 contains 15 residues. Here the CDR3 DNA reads TGTGCCAGCAGCTTAGTCCGGATGATGAACTATGGCTACACCTTC. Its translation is CASSLVRMMNYGYTF. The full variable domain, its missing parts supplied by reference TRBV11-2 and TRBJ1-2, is EAGVAQSPRYKIIEKRQSVAFWCNPISGHATLYWYQQILGQGPKLLIQFQNNGVVDDSQLPKDRFSAERLKGVDSTLKIQPAKLEDSAVYLCASSLVRMMNYGYTFGSGTRLTVV.

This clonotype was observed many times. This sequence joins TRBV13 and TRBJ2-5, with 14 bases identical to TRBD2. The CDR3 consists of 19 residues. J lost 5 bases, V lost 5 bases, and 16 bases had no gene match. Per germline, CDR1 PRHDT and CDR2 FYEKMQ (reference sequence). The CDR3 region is CASSGPGTSGRKGGETQYF. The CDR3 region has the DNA TGTGCCAGCAGCGGACCCGGGACTAGCGGGAGAAAGGGCGGGGAGACCCAGTACTTC.

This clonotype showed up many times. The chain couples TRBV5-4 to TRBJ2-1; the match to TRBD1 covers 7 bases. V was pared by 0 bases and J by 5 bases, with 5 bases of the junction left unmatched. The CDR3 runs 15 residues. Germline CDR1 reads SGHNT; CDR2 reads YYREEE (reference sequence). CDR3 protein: CASSLEQGRHNEQFF. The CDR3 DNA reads TGTGCCAGCAGCTTGGAACAGGGGCGCCACAATGAGCAGTTCTTC.